This TCR beta chain was sequenced during a study of T cells after yellow fever vaccination. The overall study: Fractions of limited cellularity were prepared by means of SMART-Seq v4 Ultra Low Input. Study results and caveats: Some clonotypes were seen in both the CD4 and the CD8 compartments. These made up a small share and likely arose from convergent recombination. Post-booster reappearance was seen for most primary-vaccination clones (about 95% CD4, around 90% CD8). The secondary response was weaker, and its peak arrived faster, on day 5 versus 15.

In TCRdb, the 5' RACE reads were re-called with MiXCR into one record per CDR3 protein. Among 200,000 to 300,000 distinct CDR3 sequences listed, approximately 3.5% were seen once. This clonotype occurred many times. Its antigen remains unknown. The CDR3 covers 15 residues. The V gene's germline CDR1 is DFQATT and CDR2 SNEGSKA (reference sequence). V lost 4 bases to trimming and J lost 8 bases; unmatched junction nucleotides: 11. The origin of this receptor is a man aged 18 to 35 who received the YFV17D yellow fever vaccine. This specimen consisted of PBMCs, obtained 15 days after the yellow fever booster vaccination. The chain couples TRBV20-1 to TRBJ2-1; TRBD2 aligns across 10 bases. The CDR3 coding sequence is TGCAGTGCTAAGACCGGACTAGCGGCAATTCATGAGCAGTTCTTC. As protein: CSAKTGLAAIHEQFF.